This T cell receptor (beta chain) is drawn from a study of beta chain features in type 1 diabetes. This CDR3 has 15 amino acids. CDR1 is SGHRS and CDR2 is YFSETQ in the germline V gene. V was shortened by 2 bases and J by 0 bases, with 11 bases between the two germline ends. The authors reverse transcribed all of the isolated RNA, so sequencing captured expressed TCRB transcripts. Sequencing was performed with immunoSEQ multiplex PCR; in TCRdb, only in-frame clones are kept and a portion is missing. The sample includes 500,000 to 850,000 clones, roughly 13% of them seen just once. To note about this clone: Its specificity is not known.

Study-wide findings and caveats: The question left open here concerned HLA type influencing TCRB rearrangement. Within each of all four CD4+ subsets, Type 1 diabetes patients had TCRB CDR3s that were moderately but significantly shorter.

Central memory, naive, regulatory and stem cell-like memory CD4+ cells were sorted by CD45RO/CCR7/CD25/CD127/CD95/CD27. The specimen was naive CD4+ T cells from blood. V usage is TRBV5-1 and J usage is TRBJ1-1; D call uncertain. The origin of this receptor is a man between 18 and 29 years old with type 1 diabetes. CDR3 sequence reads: CASSFSFPMNTEAFF. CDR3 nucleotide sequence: TGCGCCAGCAGCTTCAGTTTTCCGATGAACACTGAAGCTTTCTTT.